What follows are 9 T cell receptor beta chains derived from one specimen sequenced in a study of T cell repertoires in cytomegalovirus infection. TCRdb re-called the reads with MiXCR, one entry per CDR3 protein. The sample contains more than 250,000 distinct CDR3 sequences, approximately 25% of which appear only once. No antigens are known for them. The source was cultured PBMCs, collected from culture after CMV antigen stimulation. The receptor set was obtained from a human donor in good health (CMV status not recorded). Some clones in this sample may be carry-over from other donors' samples.

This clonotype was counted a few times. CDR3 in amino acids: CASSETFSLYQETQYF. CDR3 DNA: TGTGCCAGCAGCGAAACCTTTTCTCTGTACCAAGAGACCCAGTACTTC. V and J are TRBV7-2 and TRBJ2-5; D not certain. The length of the CDR3 is 16 residues. Trimming removed 5 bases at V and 0 bases at J, with 16 bases between. Germline loops: CDR1 SGHTA, CDR2 FQGNSA.

This clonotype was recorded a few times. The CDR3 is CASSIGHPAAKNIQYF. In DNA form, the CDR3 reads TGTGCCAGCAGCATAGGACACCCCGCAGCCAAAAACATTCAGTACTTC. V gene TRBV7-9 combines with J gene TRBJ2-4, with D possibly TRBD1 on 5 matching bases. The CDR3 contains 16 residues. Trimming took off 5 bases at V and 0 bases at J, with 14 bases between the two ends. CDR1 and CDR2 from the germline V gene are SEHNR and FQNEAQ (reference sequence). Full variable domain (remainder filled in from reference TRBV7-9 and TRBJ2-4): DTGVSQNPRHKITKRGQNVTFRCDPISEHNRLYWYRQTLGQGPEFLTYFQNEAQLEKSRLLSDRFSAERPKGSFSTLEIQRTEQGDSAMYLCASSIGHPAAKNIQYFGAGTRLSVL.

In this sample, this clonotype turned up a few times. CDR3 coding DNA: TGTGCCAGCAGCTCCTCGAGGGGCCGGAACACCGGGGAGCTGTTTTTT. It is translated as CASSSSRGRNTGELFF. This chain connects TRBV7-8 to TRBJ2-2; either TRBD1 or TRBD2 may supply D (5 bases each). This CDR3 contains 16 residues. Germline V gives CDR1 SGHVS, CDR2 FQNEAQ. V dropped 4 bases and J dropped 1 base, with 13 bases sitting between them.

The V and J genes are TRBV2 and TRBJ2-1; possible D gene TRBD2, 6 bases. This CDR3 spans 14 amino acids. Germline V CDR1 and CDR2: SNHLY, FYNNEI. V lost 2 bases, J lost 10 bases, and 15 bases lay in between. CDR3: CASSERQGGGEQFF. Here the CDR3 DNA reads TGTGCCAGCAGTGAAAGGCAGGGAGGCGGCGAGCAGTTCTTC.

The rearrangement joins TRBV24-1 to TRBJ2-1; no clear D gene. V dropped 5 bases and J dropped 4 bases, with 2 bases sitting between them. Germline V gene lookup returns CDR1 KGHDR and CDR2 SFDVKD. The CDR3 consists of 11 residues. Written as DNA, the CDR3 is TGTGCCACCAGTGGATACAATGAGCAGTTCTTC. Translated: CATSGYNEQFF.

Only a few counts were recorded for this clonotype. The chain recombines TRBV6-2 or TRBV6-3 with TRBJ2-3; 12 positions agree with TRBD1. V lost 6 bases and J lost 4; bases outside the gene matches: 8. Per germline, CDR1 MNHEY and CDR2 SVGEGT. The CDR3 length is 16 residues. This CDR3 reads CASSPRDRGPPDTQYF. In nucleotides, the CDR3 is TGTGCCAGCAGCCCCCGGGACAGGGGGCCTCCAGATACGCAGTATTTT.

The rearrangement uses TRBV20-1 and TRBJ1-1; D perhaps matches TRBD1 (5 bases). Germline-derived CDR1 and CDR2 are DFQATT and SNEGSKA (reference sequence). The V and J ends lost 8 bases and 0 bases respectively, with 19 bases between them. The CDR3 covers 15 residues. The CDR3 is CSFPARQLMNTEAFF. CDR3 nucleotides: TGCAGTTTCCCAGCCCGACAGCTAATGAACACTGAAGCTTTCTTT.

The genes are TRBV7-2 and TRBJ2-5; 8 nucleotides agree with TRBD2. Germline loops: CDR1 SGHTA, CDR2 FQGNSA. CDR3 length equals 15 residues. Losses at the gene ends were 5 bases for V and 5 bases for J; bases not matched to a gene: 10. The DNA for the CDR3 is TGTGCCAGCAGCCGCCAGGCGGGGGGCCGGGAGACCCAGTACTTC. This gives the protein CASSRQAGGRETQYF.

The chain has TRBV20-1 and TRBJ2-1; 10 bases line up with TRBD2. J lost 4 bases, V lost 5 bases, and 8 bases had no gene match. The CDR3 is made up of 15 amino acids. The germline V gene encodes CDR1 DFQATT and CDR2 SNEGSKA (reference sequence). Written as DNA, the CDR3 is TGCAGTGCTCCCCGAACGACTAGCGGGTACAATGAGCAGTTCTTC. It yields the protein CSAPRTTSGYNEQFF.